The following is a T cell receptor (beta chain) sequence with its context. The antigen is not known. CDR3 length: 16 residues. The V and J ends lost 5 bases and 4 bases, in that order; junction bases with no gene match: 9. Per the germline V gene, CDR1 is SGHTA and CDR2 is FQGNSA. This sample is part of a study of shared clonotypes between healthy human individuals. The study, taken as a whole, reports: Sequencing depth was predicted to influence how clonotypes are shared among donors.

Here immunoSEQ multiplex PCR was the method, and the copy in TCRdb shows in-frame clones only, minus some. The table lists around 1.5 million clones, 95% to 99% of them singletons. The source of this sequence is a young man in good health. Sequenced input: naive CD4+ T cells sorted from blood. The subset was: CD45RA+ positively selected. The chain links TRBV7-2 to TRBJ2-1; 9 bases are shared with TRBD1. The CDR3 DNA reads as TGTGCCAGCAGCAAACTGCCGGGACAGGGTTACAATGAGCAGTTCTTC. Protein: CASSKLPGQGYNEQFF.